The clone carrying this T cell receptor beta chain showed up just a few times. TCRdb re-derived calls from the RT-PCR reads in MiXCR, one entry per CDR3 protein. The profile shows about 540,000 distinct CDR3 sequences, approximately 22% of them singletons. This CDR3 has 12 residues. Between the trimmed V and J ends, which lost 3 bases and 7 bases, there was a span of 13 bases. CDR1 DFQATT and CDR2 SNEGSKA come from the germline V gene (reference sequence). This sample is drawn from a study of response to subunit inactivated influenza vaccine. These data were also reused for a study on T cells expressing NK-cell markers. From that paper: The cDNA for TCR beta came from 5'RACE template switching with UMIs.

The chain uses TRBV20-1 and TRBJ2-7; D unclear. The sequence was collected from a middle-aged man who received an inactivated influenza vaccine. Sequenced here: CD4+ T cells sorted from PBMCs, sampled 11 to 12 days after vaccination. The CDR3 coding sequence is TGCAGTGCTAGTGTTAACAGTCAGGAGCAGTACTTC. Its protein product is CSASVNSQEQYF.